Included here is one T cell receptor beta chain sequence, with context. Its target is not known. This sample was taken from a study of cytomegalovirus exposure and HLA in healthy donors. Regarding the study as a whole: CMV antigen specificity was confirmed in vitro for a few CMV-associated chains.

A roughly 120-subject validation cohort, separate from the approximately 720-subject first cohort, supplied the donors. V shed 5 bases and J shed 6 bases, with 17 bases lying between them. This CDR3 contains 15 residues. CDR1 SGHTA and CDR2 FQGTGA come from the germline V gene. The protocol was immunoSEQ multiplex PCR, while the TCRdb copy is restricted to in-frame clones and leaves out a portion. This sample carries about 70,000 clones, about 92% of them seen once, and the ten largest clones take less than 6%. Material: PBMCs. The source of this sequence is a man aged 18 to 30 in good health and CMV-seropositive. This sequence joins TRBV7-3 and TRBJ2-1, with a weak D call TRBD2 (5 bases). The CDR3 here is CASSPTSPVSNEQFF. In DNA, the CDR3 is TGTGCCAGCAGCCCAACTAGTCCAGTATCCAATGAGCAGTTCTTC. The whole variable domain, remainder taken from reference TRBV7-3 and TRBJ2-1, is GAGVSQTPSNKVTEKGKYVELRCDPISGHTALYWYRQSLGQGPEFLIYFQGTGAADDSGLPNDRFFAVRPEGSVSTLKIQRTERGDSAVYLCASSPTSPVSNEQFFGPGTRLTVL.